The clone carrying this T cell receptor beta chain was seen a single time. This entry comes from a study of blood T cell repertoires in COVID-19. Overall study: Both acute and convalescent COVID-19 samples were obtained from the United States, Italy and Spain. T cells, B-cell-depleted T cells, or PBMCs provided the cDNA or gDNA that served as material.

Data came from immunoSEQ multiplex PCR; TCRdb stores just in-frame clones and leaves some out. The table includes roughly 87,000 clones, approximately 86% detected once. The sequence was collected from a man aged 35-49 years with acute or convalescent COVID-19. Source material: peripheral blood.

In DNA, the CDR3 is TGTGCCAGCAGCTTTCAGGGTTATGGCTACACCTTC. As protein: CASSFQGYGYTF. The rearrangement links TRBV7-9 to TRBJ1-2; perhaps TRBD1 as D (5 bases). Germline V CDR1 and CDR2: SEHNR, FQNEAQ (reference sequence). V was cut by 3 bases and J by 5 bases, with 7 bases left in between. The CDR3 contains 12 residues.